The clone carrying this T cell receptor (beta chain) turned up a few times. What it binds is unknown. This entry is derived from a study of T cells in Graves' hyperthyroidism and ophthalmopathy. Study conclusions and caveats: Blood shared most expanded thyroid clonotypes above 0.001.

The investigators amplified TCR beta CDR3 regions from RNA transcripts. Carried out on the TCR CDR3, a first-round RT-PCR used the HTBI primer set. TCRdb re-derived calls from the multiplex PCR reads in MiXCR, one entry per CDR3 protein. The sample consists of around 420,000 distinct CDR3 sequences, 15% to 19% of them appearing once. Per the germline V gene, CDR1 is MDHEN and CDR2 is SYDVKM. Trimming took 8 bases from V and 4 from J, leaving 20 bases between them. The CDR3 extends over 15 amino acids. J is TRBJ1-2 and V is TRBV28; no clear D gene. This receptor was taken from a woman younger than 30 with Graves' hyperthyroidism. The material sequenced was blood. In DNA, the CDR3 is TGTGCCAGCCGATACAGCGAAGCAGGTGGCTATGGCTACACCTTC. It translates to CASRYSEAGGYGYTF.